The source of this T cell receptor (beta chain) is a study of T cell repertoires in cytomegalovirus infection. Study information: CMV epitopes, recently identified HLA-C-restricted and well-studied HLA-B-restricted, were used. Both CMV infection and a matching HLA type were indicated by public TCR beta signatures.

TCRdb independently ran MiXCR on the reads; one entry per CDR3 protein. The sample lists approximately 340,000 distinct CDR3 sequences, under 35% occurring once. Concerning this clonotype itself: Its antigen is currently unknown.

Study findings and constraints: Clonotypes of TCR beta that were HLA-C-restricted and CMV-specific dominated the ex vivo response. Summed frequency of public TCR beta families distinguished CMV carriers with the relevant HLA.

Here the sequenced sample was cultured PBMCs, taken from culture after CMV antigen stimulation. This TCR derives from a human donor in good health (CMV status not recorded). Some clones in this sample may be carry-over from other donors' samples.

The CDR3 nucleotides read TGTGCCAGCAGTGAAATGAGGGACACCATATATTTT. Encoded protein: CASSEMRDTIYF. The J gene is TRBJ1-3, the V gene TRBV2; no definite D call. Deletions cut 2 bases from V and 8 bases from J, with 7 bases between. From germline, CDR1 is SNHLY and CDR2 FYNNEI. CDR3 length equals 12 residues.